The sequence of this TCR beta chain was determined in a study of cytomegalovirus exposure and HLA in healthy donors. Study-level results: Reportedly, diagnosis of cytomegalovirus status by the classifier showed high specificity and sensitivity. The analysis excluded some indistinguishable V segments, including TRBV6-2 and TRBV6-3.

Points on this clone: The antigen is unknown. The germline gene is not matched at one end of the junction; a read error may be the cause.

While unrecorded immune exposures were likely, the donors were nominally healthy when sampled. Germline V gene sequence: CDR1 SGHTA, CDR2 FQGNSA. CDR3 length: 14 amino acids. PCR employed 60 Vbeta and 13 Jbeta primers. The assay was immunoSEQ multiplex PCR, and TCRdb's table has in-frame clones only and misses some. Of 150,000 to 170,000 clones in the sample, around three quarters were seen once. The TCR was taken from a woman in her thirties or forties in good health and CMV-seronegative. The source material was PBMCs. The chain employs TRBV7-2 and TRBJ2-1, with D perhaps matching TRBD2 (5 bases). The chain's CDR3 is CASSLAKVTTEQFF. The CDR3 DNA reads TGTGCCAGCAGCCTAGCTAAGGTGACAACTGAGCAGTTCTTC.